This TCR beta chain was identified in a study of cytomegalovirus exposure and HLA in healthy donors. The CDR3 is 16 residues long. Germline assignment: CDR1 LGHNA and CDR2 YSLEER. V was pared by 5 bases and J by 4 bases, with 10 bases of the junction left unmatched. Findings of the study overall: The records held CMV serostatus as the only immune exposure information. An analysis that was carried out later associated 16,000 or so TCR beta sequences with HLA alleles at 0.05 false discovery rate.

It was with 60 Vbeta and 13 Jbeta primers that the PCR ran. Clones were read by immunoSEQ multiplex PCR, and TCRdb kept only the in-frame ones, dropping some. Altogether fewer than 200,000 clones are present, about three quarters being singletons, with the ten largest covering approximately 2.4%. The table lists this clone with a count of one. No antigen is known for it. This receptor was taken from a woman in her thirties or forties in good health and CMV-seropositive. The sequencing sample was made of PBMCs. The chain joins TRBV4-3 to TRBJ1-2; 10 positions agree with TRBD1. The CDR3 DNA is TGCGCCAGCAGCGTTTCGACAGGGGGCTTTCGCTATGGCTACACCTTC. Translation gives CASSVSTGGFRYGYTF.